A single sample is the source of the 10 T cell receptor beta chains below, sequenced in a study of cytomegalovirus exposure and HLA in healthy donors. PCR employed 60 Vbeta and 13 Jbeta primers. Clones were read by immunoSEQ multiplex PCR, and TCRdb kept only the in-frame ones, dropping some. The sample includes about 130,000 clones, 76% of them seen just once. Sequencing used PBMCs. These receptors all stem from a man aged 45 to 65 in good health and CMV-seronegative.

The chain recombines TRBV7-2 with TRBJ1-2; D remains unclear. Germline CDR1 reads SGHTA; CDR2 reads FQGNSA. The length of the CDR3 is 11 residues. V was cut by 5 bases and J by 7 bases, with 8 bases left in between. The CDR3 bases are TGTGCCAGCAGCCCCGGTGTTGGCTACACCTTC. Translating it yields CASSPGVGYTF.

The rearrangement links TRBV6-6 to TRBJ1-3; D is ambiguous. The germline V and J ends were trimmed by 0 bases and 2 bases, with 8 bases remaining between them. Germline assignment: CDR1 MNHNY and CDR2 SVGAGI (reference sequence). The CDR3 is 15 amino acids. In DNA, the CDR3 is TGTGCCAGCAGTTACTCGAGGCTACCTGGAAACACCATATATTTT. It codes for CASSYSRLPGNTIYF.

V gene TRBV5-5 combines with J gene TRBJ1-4; 7 nucleotides line up with TRBD1. This CDR3 is built from 15 residues. Germline V gene data show CDR1 as SGHKS and CDR2 as YYEKEE (reference sequence). The trim removed 2 bases at V and 7 bases at J, leaving 8 bases unmatched. In DNA, the CDR3 is TGTGCCAGCAGCTTACAGGGGAAATTGGCTGAAAAACTGTTTTTT. Its translation is CASSLQGKLAEKLFF.

This clone was seen more than once but under ten times. This sequence joins TRBV7-2 and TRBJ1-2; D is possibly TRBD1 (6 bases). There are 15 residues in the CDR3. Germline assignment: CDR1 SGHTA and CDR2 FQGNSA. Deletions cut 5 bases from V and 1 base from J, with 14 bases between. DNA of the CDR3: TGTGCCAGCAGCCCTGGGCCGGACAGTAACTATGGCTACACCTTC. The encoded protein is CASSPGPDSNYGYTF.

The genes are TRBV11-2 and TRBJ2-3, with D unclear. This CDR3 has 15 residues. Germline V gene data show CDR1 as SGHAT and CDR2 as FQNNGV. The ends were cut back, 0 bases at V and 2 bases at J, with 9 bases in the middle. For the CDR3, the DNA is TGTGCCAGCAGCTTAGATTTGTTAGTCACAGATACGCAGTATTTT. Amino acids: CASSLDLLVTDTQYF.

The sample holds a few counts of this clone. The chain is built from TRBV14 and TRBJ2-1; the D gene is possibly TRBD2 (5 bases). This CDR3 region has 13 residues. Germline CDR1 SGHDN, CDR2 FVKESK. V lost 4 bases, J lost 9 bases, and 13 bases lay in between. The DNA for the CDR3 is TGTGCCAGCAGCCGGATTAGCGTGGGTGAGCAGTTCTTC. This gives the protein CASSRISVGEQFF. Full variable domain (remainder filled in from reference TRBV14 and TRBJ2-1): EAGVTQFPSHSVIEKGQTVTLRCDPISGHDNLYWYRRVMGKEIKFLLHFVKESKQDESGMPNNRFLAERTGGTYSTLKVQPAELEDSGVYFCASSRISVGEQFFGPGTRLTVL.

This clone came up a few times. The rearrangement joins TRBV29-1 to TRBJ2-7, with 7 bases that match TRBD2. Germline values: CDR1 SQVTM, CDR2 ANQGSEA. V lost 4 bases and J lost 0; bases outside the gene matches: 9. CDR3 size: 15 residues. The CDR3: CSVGGGTFSSYEQYF. The CDR3 nucleotides are TGCAGCGTTGGGGGAGGGACTTTTAGCTCCTACGAGCAGTACTTC.

The chain uses TRBV2 and TRBJ2-7; 11 bases match TRBD1. Germline V gives CDR1 SNHLY, CDR2 FYNNEI. The J segment lost 3 bases and the V segment lost 9 bases, leaving 10 bases of the junction unmatched. This CDR3 comprises 15 residues. CDR3 bases: TGTGCCAGTACCGTAGGGACAGGGGGATTCTACGAGCAGTACGTC. It codes for CASTVGTGGFYEQYV.

The chain has TRBV6-1 and TRBJ1-1, with 7 positions matching TRBD1. Per the germline V gene, CDR1 is MNHNS and CDR2 is SASEGT. The CDR3 spans 14 residues. V lost 3 bases and J lost 7; bases outside the gene matches: 8. As DNA, the CDR3 is TGTGCCAGCAGTGAGGTCCAGGGGGGTGGTGAAGCTTTCTTT. This translates into CASSEVQGGGEAFF.

The chain links TRBV4-1 to TRBJ2-2, with TRBD1 matching 8 bases. In germline, CDR1 is MGHRA, CDR2 YSYEKL. This CDR3 contains 17 residues. V shed 5 bases, J shed 5 bases, and the junction held 13 bases outside the gene matches. CDR3 nucleotides: TGCGCCAGCAGCAATCATGCAGGGGGCGCGAGGACCGGGGAGCTGTTTTTT. This gives the protein CASSNHAGGARTGELFF.